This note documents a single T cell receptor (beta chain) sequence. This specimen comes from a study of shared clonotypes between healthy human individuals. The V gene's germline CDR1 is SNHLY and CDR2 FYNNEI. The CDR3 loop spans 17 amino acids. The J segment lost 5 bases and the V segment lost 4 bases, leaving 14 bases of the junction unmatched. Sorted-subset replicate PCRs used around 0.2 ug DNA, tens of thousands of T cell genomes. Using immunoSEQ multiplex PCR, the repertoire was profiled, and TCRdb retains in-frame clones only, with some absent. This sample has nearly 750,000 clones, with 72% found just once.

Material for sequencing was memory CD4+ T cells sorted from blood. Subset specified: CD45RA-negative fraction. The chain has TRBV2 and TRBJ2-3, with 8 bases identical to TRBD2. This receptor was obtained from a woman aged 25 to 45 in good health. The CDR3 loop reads CASSGQLLAASVDTQYF. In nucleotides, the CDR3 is TGTGCCAGCAGTGGACAACTACTAGCGGCCTCGGTAGATACGCAGTATTTT.